These 7 T cell receptor beta chains originate from one sample sequenced in a study of blood T cell repertoires in COVID-19. Only in-frame clones appear in the TCRdb table, and some are missing; sequencing was by immunoSEQ multiplex PCR. In the table there are about 90,000 clones, approximately 86% of which are singletons. The sequencing input was peripheral blood. These TCRs come from a male donor with acute or convalescent COVID-19.

The gene calls are TRBV30 and TRBJ1-5, with a possible D match to TRBD1 (5 bases). V lost 1 base to trimming and J lost 2 bases, with 12 bases between them. CDR3 length equals 15 residues. The germline V gene encodes CDR1 GTSNPN and CDR2 SVGIG (reference sequence). CDR3 residues: CAWSAGRGGNQPQHF. The CDR3 DNA sequence: TGTGCCTGGAGTGCGGGGCGGGGTGGCAATCAGCCCCAGCATTTT.

The rearrangement joins TRBV10-1 to TRBJ1-5, with D tentatively TRBD1 (6 bases). V was clipped by 2 bases and J by 9 bases, with 17 bases between them. The CDR3 runs 15 residues. Germline V gene lookup returns CDR1 WNHNN and CDR2 SYGVQD (reference sequence). The CDR3 reads CASSEKRGRLGPQHF. The DNA for the CDR3 is TGCGCCAGCAGTGAGAAGCGGGGGCGGTTAGGGCCCCAGCATTTT.

The genes are TRBV27 and TRBJ1-5, with no clear D. Trimming shortened V by 6 bases and J by 6 bases, and 18 bases separated the two germline ends. Germline CDR1 is MNHEY and CDR2 is SMNVEV (reference sequence). CDR3 size: 15 residues. For the CDR3, the DNA is TGTGCCAGCAGGATTGGGCCCCAACCTACTCAGCCCCAGCATTTT. Its protein product is CASRIGPQPTQPQHF.

The J gene is TRBJ1-2, the V gene TRBV6-5, with 10 bases fitting TRBD1. Germline CDR1 and CDR2: MNHEY and SVGAGI. The length of the CDR3 is 13 residues. Losses at the gene ends were 6 bases for V and 6 bases for J; bases not matched to a gene: 4. The CDR3: CASSRTGGDGYTF. As DNA, the CDR3 is TGTGCCAGCAGCAGGACAGGGGGAGATGGCTACACCTTC.

This clone has a handful of counts. One end of the junction is discordant with germline, which a read error may explain. This sample also contains other DNA sequences that code for the same CDR3. This chain's CDR3 is CASNRGPNEKLFF. In DNA form, the CDR3 reads TGTGCCAGCAATAGGGGGCCTAACGAAAAACTGTTTTTT. The chain links TRBV9 to TRBJ1-4; 7 bases map to TRBD1. The germline gives CDR1 SGDLS, CDR2 YYNGEE. This CDR3 is 13 amino acids long.

J is TRBJ1-6 and V is TRBV10-3; 8 nucleotides align to TRBD1. This CDR3 has 18 residues. V trimming: 2 bases; J trimming: 2 bases; junction bases outside the gene matches: 8. In germline, CDR1 is ENHRY, CDR2 SYGVKD. The CDR3 DNA sequence: TGTGCCATCAGTGAGACTAAGACAGGGGAGCCCTATAATTCACCCCTCCACTTT. It encodes CAISETKTGEPYNSPLHF.

V and J are TRBV7-9 and TRBJ2-3; perhaps TRBD1 as D (5 bases). V was trimmed by 5 bases and J by 6 bases, leaving 18 bases between them. This CDR3 contains 15 residues. Germline CDR1 SEHNR, CDR2 FQNEAQ (reference sequence). DNA of the CDR3: TGTGCCAGCAGCGCCCAGGGTTCTATCTTGGATACGCAGTATTTT. Translating it yields CASSAQGSILDTQYF.